These 30 T cell receptor beta chains came from one sample sequenced in a study of STAT5B mutations in CD4+ large granular lymphocyte leukemia. Measured with immunoSEQ multiplex PCR; TCRdb has only the in-frame clones, and not every one. The sample consists of some 45,000 clones, 80% to 90% of them appearing once. The sample comprised CD4+ T cells from blood buffy coats. The receptors derive from a human donor in good health.

The chain has TRBV7-3 and TRBJ2-5, with D tentatively TRBD1 (5 bases). The germline gives CDR1 SGHTA, CDR2 FQGTGA. V was trimmed by 5 bases and J by 2 bases, leaving 9 bases between them. The CDR3 has 13 residues. CDR3 bases: TGTGCCAGCAGCCGCGGACAACAAGAGACCCAGTACTTC. Its translation is CASSRGQQETQYF.

The rearrangement uses TRBV30 and TRBJ2-5; 8 bases map to TRBD1. This CDR3 comprises 12 residues. V was pared by 4 bases and J by 5 bases, with 3 bases of the junction left unmatched. Germline lookup yields CDR1 GTSNPN and CDR2 SVGIG (reference sequence). The CDR3 protein is CAWTAGGETQYF. The CDR3 DNA reads TGTGCCTGGACTGCAGGGGGCGAGACCCAGTACTTC. The full variable domain, with the rest looked up from reference TRBV30 and TRBJ2-5, is SQTIHQWPATLVQPVGSPLSLECTVEGTSNPNLYWYRQAAGRGLQLLFYSVGIGQISSEVPQNLSASRPQDRQFILSSKKLLLSDSGFYLCAWTAGGETQYFGPGTRLLVL.

The DNA for the CDR3 is TGTGCCTGGACACCCGGGACAGGGTACGGTGATCAGCCCCAGCATTTT. Residues: CAWTPGTGYGDQPQHF. This sequence joins TRBV30 and TRBJ1-5; TRBD1 agrees at 9 bases. The junction had 12 bases not matched to a gene; V was cut back by 4 bases and J by 5 bases. The CDR3 is 16 amino acids. Germline lookup yields CDR1 GTSNPN and CDR2 SVGIG (reference sequence). The whole variable domain, filled in from reference TRBV30 and TRBJ1-5, reads SQTIHQWPATLVQPVGSPLSLECTVEGTSNPNLYWYRQAAGRGLQLLFYSVGIGQISSEVPQNLSASRPQDRQFILSSKKLLLSDSGFYLCAWTPGTGYGDQPQHFGDGTRLSIL.

The chain carries TRBV5-1 and TRBJ1-5; D is undetermined. Germline V gene data show CDR1 as SGHRS and CDR2 as YFSETQ. The length of the CDR3 is 14 residues. V lost 2 bases to trimming and J lost 5 bases, with 11 bases between them. The CDR3 is CASSLGGPDQPQHF. Written as DNA, the CDR3 is TGCGCCAGCAGCTTAGGCGGTCCGGATCAGCCCCAGCATTTT.

V and J are TRBV7-6 and TRBJ2-3; possibly TRBD2 for D (6 bases). This CDR3 comprises 16 residues. V was shortened by 4 bases and J by 2 bases, with 16 bases between the two germline ends. CDR1 and CDR2 from the germline V gene are SGHVS and FNYEAQ. Written as DNA, the CDR3 is TGTGCCAGCAGCTCCCCGGCTGCGGGATTCACAGATACGCAGTATTTT. It specifies CASSSPAAGFTDTQYF.

This chain connects TRBV6-5 to TRBJ1-5, with 8 positions matching TRBD1. V gave up 5 bases and J gave up 7 bases; unmatched junction bases: 7. This CDR3 is built from 14 residues. CDR1 and CDR2 (germline): MNHEY, SVGAGI. In DNA form, the CDR3 reads TGTGCCAGCAGTAGAGACAGGGGAGGCCAGCCCCAGCATTTT. Its translation is CASSRDRGGQPQHF.

This clone was observed a handful of times. The genes are TRBV9 and TRBJ1-2, with D unresolved. This CDR3 has 12 residues. Germline assignment: CDR1 SGDLS and CDR2 YYNGEE. V was cut by 3 bases and J by 8 bases, with 11 bases left in between. The CDR3 DNA is TGTGCCAGCAGCGAGACAACGAGAGGCTACACCTTC. Protein sequence: CASSETTRGYTF. The variable domain in full, completed from reference TRBV9 and TRBJ1-2, reads DSGVTQTPKHLITATGQRVTLRCSPRSGDLSVYWYQQSLDQGLQFLIQYYNGEERAKGNILERFSAQQFPDLHSELNLSSLELGDSALYFCASSETTRGYTFGSGTRLTVV.

The V call is TRBV11-2, the J call TRBJ1-1; D perhaps matches TRBD1 (5 bases). This CDR3 contains 15 residues. The germline gives CDR1 SGHAT, CDR2 FQNNGV. Trimming pared 1 base from V and 5 bases from J, leaving 14 bases between. This CDR3 reads CASSLAPGRGTEAFF. The CDR3 region has the DNA TGTGCCAGCAGCTTAGCCCCAGGGAGAGGAACTGAAGCTTTCTTT.

V usage is TRBV27 and J usage is TRBJ2-5; D might be TRBD1 (5 bases). In germline, CDR1 is MNHEY, CDR2 SMNVEV (reference sequence). This CDR3 has 13 amino acids. V lost 5 bases and J lost 5, with 12 bases in between. CDR3 amino acids: CASSMRQKETQYF. In DNA form, the CDR3 reads TGTGCCAGCAGTATGCGACAGAAGGAGACCCAGTACTTC.

The V call is TRBV27, the J call TRBJ2-3; TRBD2 matches at 8 bases. The CDR3 sequence is 16 residues long. The germline gives CDR1 MNHEY, CDR2 SMNVEV (reference sequence). Trimming removed 6 bases from V and 0 bases from J; junction bases left unmatched: 8. CDR3: CASSPLAGFSTDTQYF. The CDR3 nucleotides are TGTGCCAGCAGCCCTCTAGCGGGCTTCAGCACAGATACGCAGTATTTT.

This chain uses TRBV5-1 with TRBJ2-7, with D hard to call. Germline CDR1 is SGHRS and CDR2 is YFSETQ. V lost 2 bases and J lost 2, with 11 bases in between. This CDR3 contains 14 residues. CDR3 bases: TGCGCCAGCAGCTTAGTACCCGGAACCTACGAGCAGTACTTC. As protein: CASSLVPGTYEQYF.

The chain joins TRBV5-1 to TRBJ1-1; TRBD1 matches at 8 bases. Germline lookup yields CDR1 SGHRS and CDR2 YFSETQ. Trimming took 0 bases from V and 1 from J; bases not matched to a gene: 5. CDR3 length: 16 amino acids. CDR3: CASSLAATGENTEAFF. Here the CDR3 DNA reads TGCGCCAGCAGCTTGGCTGCGACAGGGGAGAACACTGAAGCTTTCTTT.

V usage is TRBV7-2 and J usage is TRBJ1-1, with D maybe TRBD1 (6 bases). The CDR3 length is 14 residues. Germline V gene data show CDR1 as SGHTA and CDR2 as FQGNSA. Trimming left V 10 bases short and J 4 bases short, with 19 bases between. CDR3 region: CAIRRGGQGTEAFF. The CDR3 DNA follows: TGTGCCATTCGACGGGGGGGGCAGGGCACTGAAGCTTTCTTT.

CDR3 loop: CASQAQGVTGNTIYF. CDR3 in DNA: TGTGCCAGCCAAGCGCAGGGGGTGACTGGAAACACCATATATTTT. V is TRBV2 and J is TRBJ1-3, with 7 bases lining up with TRBD1. Germline loops: CDR1 SNHLY, CDR2 FYNNEI. V lost 8 bases, J lost 2 bases, and 9 bases stayed unmatched. The CDR3 covers 15 residues.

This clone came up once. V and J are TRBV5-1 and TRBJ2-3; 7 nucleotides align to TRBD2. This CDR3 has 14 amino acids. J was trimmed by 1 base and V by 1 base; bases with no gene match: 0. Germline CDR1 is SGHRS and CDR2 is YFSETQ. The CDR3 here is CASSLTSGTDTQYF. Here the CDR3 DNA reads TGCGCCAGCAGCTTGACTAGCGGCACAGATACGCAGTATTTT. Looking up the rest from reference TRBV5-1 and TRBJ2-3 gives the full variable domain: KAGVTQTPRYLIKTRGQQVTLSCSPISGHRSVSWYQQTPGQGLQFLFEYFSETQRNKGNFPGRFSGRQFSNSRSEMNVSTLELGDSALYLCASSLTSGTDTQYFGPGTRLTVL.

The chain links TRBV5-6 to TRBJ2-5, with 10 bases identical to TRBD2. Per the germline V gene, CDR1 is SGHDT and CDR2 is YYEEEE. The trim removed 1 base at V and 5 bases at J, leaving 8 bases unmatched. The CDR3 has 16 residues. DNA of the CDR3: TGTGCCAGCAGCTTGCGAGCGGGAGGGGGGACGGAGACCCAGTACTTC. Its translation: CASSLRAGGGTETQYF. Based on the CDR3 plus reference TRBV5-6 and TRBJ2-5, the full variable domain is DAGVTQSPTHLIKTRGQQVTLRCSPKSGHDTVSWYQQALGQGPQFIFQYYEEEERQRGNFPDRFSGHQFPNYSSELNVNALLLGDSALYLCASSLRAGGGTETQYFGPGTRLLVL.

This clone was seen once. The genes are TRBV7-3 and TRBJ2-1; no clear D gene. Trimming cost V 0 bases and J 2 bases, with 8 bases left between them. The CDR3 runs 15 residues. In germline, CDR1 is SGHTA, CDR2 FQGTGA. The CDR3 spells CASSLTGTTYNEQFF. Written as DNA, the CDR3 is TGTGCCAGCAGCTTAACGGGCACAACCTACAATGAGCAGTTCTTC.

The chain recombines TRBV7-8 with TRBJ1-2, with 10 bases lining up with TRBD1. The V gene end was trimmed by 3 bases and the J gene end by 4 bases; junction bases not matched to a gene: 2. Germline lookup yields CDR1 SGHVS and CDR2 FQNEAQ. The CDR3 has 14 amino acids. The CDR3, as DNA: TGTGCCAGCAGCTTCCGGACAGGGGGCTATGGCTACACCTTC. This gives the protein CASSFRTGGYGYTF.

This rearrangement joins TRBV27 to TRBJ1-2; D is unresolved. With 1 base removed from V and 3 bases from J, the gap between germline ends came to 12 bases. The CDR3 consists of 15 residues. The germline CDR1 and CDR2 sequences are MNHEY and SMNVEV (reference sequence). The DNA of the CDR3 is TGTGCCAGCAGTTTATATCCAGGCCCCTACTATGGCTACACCTTC. It translates to CASSLYPGPYYGYTF.

V usage is TRBV2 and J usage is TRBJ1-1; TRBD1 is a possible D gene (6 bases). This CDR3 spans 16 amino acids. The V gene's germline CDR1 is SNHLY and CDR2 FYNNEI. V gave up 6 bases and J gave up 1 base, with 18 bases separating them. Written as DNA, the CDR3 is TGTGCCAGCAGGTCCAGGGGAGGTTTGAGGAACACTGAAGCTTTCTTT. It codes for CASRSRGGLRNTEAFF.

The V call is TRBV4-1, the J call TRBJ2-5, with 13 bases fitting TRBD2. CDR1 MGHRA and CDR2 YSYEKL come from the germline V gene. Trimming cost V 1 base and J 5 bases; bases outside gene matches: 4. This CDR3 is built from 16 residues. The CDR3 DNA is TGCGCCAGCAGCCAAGGACTAGCGGGAGGCTGGGAGACCCAGTACTTC. Protein sequence: CASSQGLAGGWETQYF.

In this sample, this clone turned up once. The chain carries TRBV9 and TRBJ1-2; a possible D gene is TRBD1 (5 bases). V was cut by 0 bases and J by 4 bases, with 16 bases left in between. This CDR3 spans 16 amino acids. CDR1 and CDR2 (germline): SGDLS, YYNGEE. The CDR3 sequence is CASSVATGQAGYGYTF. CDR3 bases: TGTGCCAGCAGCGTAGCTACGGGGCAGGCAGGCTATGGCTACACCTTC.

V usage is TRBV7-2 and J usage is TRBJ2-1; D is perhaps TRBD1 or TRBD2 (5 bases each). The V end was cut by 0 bases, the J end by 7 bases, with 13 bases between. CDR3 size: 15 residues. Germline V CDR1 and CDR2: SGHTA, FQGNSA. CDR3 DNA sequence: TGTGCCAGCAGCTTAGCGGCAGGGAGTCTAAATGAGCAGTTCTTC. Its protein product is CASSLAAGSLNEQFF.

The genes are TRBV19 and TRBJ2-6; TRBD1 agrees at 7 bases. The germline V gene encodes CDR1 LNHDA and CDR2 SQIVND (reference sequence). Trimming took 3 bases from V and 4 from J; bases not matched to a gene: 18. CDR3 length: 20 residues. The CDR3 coding sequence is TGTGCCAGTAGTATGACCGGCTCCTCCGGAACAGGGGAAGGGGCCAACGTCCTGACTTTC. Protein sequence: CASSMTGSSGTGEGANVLTF.

V gene TRBV7-2 combines with J gene TRBJ2-7, with 7 bases aligning to TRBD2. Per germline, CDR1 SGHTA and CDR2 FQGNSA. The CDR3 covers 14 residues. V was clipped by 4 bases and J by 6 bases; unmatched bases: 9. The CDR3 nucleotides read TGTGCCAGCAGCTCTATTGCGGGAGCTAGCGAGCAGTACTTC. This sequence encodes CASSSIAGASEQYF.

CDR3 residues: CASSLRDSSYNEQFF. CDR3 bases: TGTGCCAGCTCACTCCGGGACAGTTCCTACAATGAGCAGTTCTTC. The rearrangement joins TRBV18 to TRBJ2-1; TRBD1 aligns across 7 bases. The germline CDR1 and CDR2 sequences are KGHSH and LQKENI. CDR3 length: 15 amino acids. The junction had 4 bases not matched to a gene; V was cut back by 4 bases and J by 1 base.

The V call is TRBV5-5, the J call TRBJ2-3; TRBD1 might be the D (6 bases). V was clipped by 4 bases and J by 2 bases, with 14 bases between them. The CDR3 sequence is 15 residues long. Germline loops: CDR1 SGHKS, CDR2 YYEKEE (reference sequence). The CDR3 is CASSTAGAHTDTQYF. The CDR3 DNA follows: TGTGCCAGCAGCACCGCAGGGGCCCACACAGATACGCAGTATTTT. The variable domain in full, completed from reference TRBV5-5 and TRBJ2-3, reads DAGVTQSPTHLIKTRGQQVTLRCSPISGHKSVSWYQQVLGQGPQFIFQYYEKEERGRGNFPDRFSARQFPNYSSELNVNALLLGDSALYLCASSTAGAHTDTQYFGPGTRLTVL.

The table lists this clone with a count of one. The CDR3 region is CASSFSGTSGSYEQYF. CDR3 sequence (DNA): TGTGCCAGCAGCTTTTCCGGTACTAGCGGGAGCTACGAGCAGTACTTC. The chain uses TRBV27 and TRBJ2-7, with 11 bases matching TRBD2. Germline values: CDR1 MNHEY, CDR2 SMNVEV (reference sequence). J gave up 3 bases and V 6 bases, and 10 bases lay outside the gene matches. This CDR3 is 16 amino acids long.

The rearrangement links TRBV7-2 to TRBJ2-7, with TRBD2 matching 7 bases. The V and J ends lost 3 bases and 5 bases, in that order; junction bases with no gene match: 10. This CDR3 region has 15 residues. Germline CDR1 is SGHTA and CDR2 is FQGNSA. The CDR3 loop reads CASSFGGRALNEQYF. CDR3 DNA sequence: TGTGCCAGCAGCTTCGGTGGGAGGGCCTTGAACGAGCAGTACTTC. Together with reference TRBV7-2 and TRBJ2-7, the CDR3 gives the full variable domain: GAGVSQSPSNKVTEKGKDVELRCDPISGHTALYWYRQSLGQGLEFLIYFQGNSAPDKSGLPSDRFSAERTGGSVSTLTIQRTQQEDSAVYLCASSFGGRALNEQYFGPGTRLTVT.

The CDR3 DNA reads as TGTGCCAGCAGCTTTGTACCGAACTCTGGGGCCAACGTCCTGACTTTC. It is translated as CASSFVPNSGANVLTF. This sequence joins TRBV5-6 and TRBJ2-6; D is ambiguous. Trimming cost V 2 bases and J 0 bases, with 9 bases left between them. CDR1 is SGHDT, CDR2 YYEEEE, per germline. The CDR3 is 16 residues long.